These 29 T cell receptor beta chains came from one sample sequenced in a study of cytomegalovirus exposure and HLA in healthy donors. Both 60 Vbeta primers and 13 Jbeta primers went into the PCR. Produced via immunoSEQ multiplex PCR; TCRdb's table is partial and in-frame only. This table has tens of thousands of clones, 70% to 80% appearing once. The sample taken for sequencing was PBMCs. The receptors were gathered from a woman between 50 and 59 years old in good health and CMV-seropositive.

This clone is a singleton in its sample. The chain has TRBV7-6 and TRBJ1-2; 9 bases fit TRBD1. The junction had 14 bases not matched to a gene; V was cut back by 0 bases and J by 3 bases. Germline V lookup: CDR1 SGHVS, CDR2 FNYEAQ. The CDR3 is 19 amino acids. CDR3 protein: CASSLARRDRENSHYGYTF. Here the CDR3 DNA reads TGTGCCAGCAGCTTAGCTCGGAGGGACAGGGAAAATTCGCACTATGGCTACACCTTC. Complete variable domain (other parts from reference TRBV7-6 and TRBJ1-2): GAGVSQSPRYKVTKRGQDVALRCDPISGHVSLYWYRQALGQGPEFLTYFNYEAQQDKSGLPNDRFSAERPEGSISTLTIQRTEQRDSAMYRCASSLARRDRENSHYGYTFGSGTRLTVV.

The V call is TRBV19, the J call TRBJ2-5; TRBD2 aligns across 10 bases. The CDR3 is 15 residues long. Per germline, CDR1 LNHDA and CDR2 SQIVND (reference sequence). With V trimmed by 7 bases and J by 5 bases, 10 bases remained unmatched. The DNA for the CDR3 is TGTGCCAGTAATCAGGGGACTAGCGTAAGGGAGACCCAGTACTTC. Its translation is CASNQGTSVRETQYF. The variable domain in full, with the rest retrieved from reference TRBV19 and TRBJ2-5, is DGGITQSPKYLFRKEGQNVTLSCEQNLNHDAMYWYRQDPGQGLRLIYYSQIVNDFQKGDIAEGYSVSREKKESFPLTVTSAQKNPTAFYLCASNQGTSVRETQYFGPGTRLLVL.

The chain joins TRBV10-1 to TRBJ2-2; tentative D call: TRBD1 (6 bases). CDR1 and CDR2 (germline): WNHNN, SYGVQD (reference sequence). CDR3 length equals 16 residues. The V end was cut by 2 bases, the J end by 0 bases, with 10 bases between. CDR3 residues: CASSEGTFANTGELFF. CDR3 sequence (DNA): TGCGCCAGCAGTGAGGGGACATTCGCGAACACCGGGGAGCTGTTTTTT.

DNA for the CDR3: TGCGCCAGCAGCTTGTTGGCGGGACAGCATGGCTACACCTTC. This sequence encodes CASSLLAGQHGYTF. This rearrangement joins TRBV5-1 to TRBJ1-2; 7 bases match TRBD1. The CDR3 is 14 residues long. The J segment lost 6 bases and the V segment lost 1 base, leaving 6 bases of the junction unmatched. Germline V gives CDR1 SGHRS, CDR2 YFSETQ.

J is TRBJ2-1 and V is TRBV5-1; no definite D call. CDR1 and CDR2 (germline): SGHRS, YFSETQ. V was trimmed by 4 bases and J by 7 bases, leaving 18 bases between them. The CDR3 runs 15 residues. CDR3 sequence (DNA): TGCGCCAGCAGCCCTATAGCTAGTGTAAGGAATGAGCAGTTCTTC. Translation gives CASSPIASVRNEQFF.

V usage is TRBV6-5 and J usage is TRBJ1-3; D gene unclear. The germline V gene encodes CDR1 MNHEY and CDR2 SVGAGI. The CDR3 runs 16 residues. Deletions cut 0 bases from V and 5 bases from J, with 14 bases between. Here the CDR3 DNA reads TGTGCCAGCAGTTACTCGAGTACCGGAGCTAGAAACACCATATATTTT. This encodes CASSYSSTGARNTIYF.

V and J are TRBV10-3 and TRBJ2-1; 8 bases line up with TRBD2. V shed 0 bases, J shed 4 bases, and the junction held 5 bases outside the gene matches. Germline CDR1 reads ENHRY; CDR2 reads SYGVKD. CDR3 length: 16 residues. The CDR3 protein is CAISESWREDYNEQFF. CDR3 sequence (DNA): TGTGCCATCAGTGAGTCGTGGCGGGAGGATTACAATGAGCAGTTCTTC.

This rearrangement joins TRBV7-9 to TRBJ1-4; TRBD1 might be the D (5 bases). The CDR3 sequence is 14 residues long. Germline CDR1 is SEHNR and CDR2 is FQNEAQ (reference sequence). Between the trimmed V and J ends, which lost 8 bases and 5 bases, there was a span of 15 bases. This CDR3 reads CASPAGDGNEKLFF. The CDR3 coding sequence is TGTGCCAGCCCGGCGGGGGACGGGAATGAAAAACTGTTTTTT.

This clone occurred a few times. V and J are TRBV30 and TRBJ2-2, with 10 bases aligning to TRBD1. The V gene's germline CDR1 is GTSNPN and CDR2 SVGIG (reference sequence). J lost 5 bases, V lost 8 bases, and 8 bases had no gene match. The CDR3 consists of 14 residues. CDR3 sequence (DNA): TGTGCCCAGAGGGACAGGGGCGGTACCGGGGAGCTGTTTTTT. This translates into CAQRDRGGTGELFF. Using reference TRBV30 and TRBJ2-2 for the parts outside the CDR3, the full variable domain is SQTIHQWPATLVQPVGSPLSLECTVEGTSNPNLYWYRQAAGRGLQLLFYSVGIGQISSEVPQNLSASRPQDRQFILSSKKLLLSDSGFYLCAQRDRGGTGELFFGEGSRLTVL.

The chain combines TRBV4-1 with TRBJ1-2; TRBD1 aligns across 7 bases. Germline V CDR1 and CDR2: MGHRA, YSYEKL. V lost 0 bases and J lost 4; bases outside the gene matches: 2. The CDR3 length is 14 residues. CDR3: CASSQDRGVYGYTF. CDR3 bases: TGCGCCAGCAGCCAAGACAGGGGGGTCTATGGCTACACCTTC.

V usage is TRBV5-1 and J usage is TRBJ2-1; tentative D call: TRBD2 (7 bases). Germline CDR1 is SGHRS and CDR2 is YFSETQ. Trimming removed 4 bases at V and 7 bases at J, with 15 bases between. The CDR3 length is 14 residues. CDR3 protein: CASSRGARGNEQFF. The CDR3, as DNA: TGCGCCAGCAGCCGGGGGGCTAGGGGAAATGAGCAGTTCTTC.

The gene calls are TRBV6-1 and TRBJ1-5; 7 nucleotides agree with TRBD1. Trimming cost V 4 bases and J 3 bases; bases outside gene matches: 6. CDR1 is MNHNS and CDR2 is SASEGT in the germline V gene. The CDR3 is 15 amino acids. Written as DNA, the CDR3 is TGTGCCAGCAGTGGACAGGGAGGTAACAATCAGCCCCAGCATTTT. It yields the protein CASSGQGGNNQPQHF.

The chain combines TRBV10-2 with TRBJ2-3; TRBD2 aligns across 10 bases. CDR3 length: 16 amino acids. Germline lookup yields CDR1 WSHSY and CDR2 SAAADI. Trimming took 4 bases from V and 5 from J; bases not matched to a gene: 9. The CDR3 sequence: CASSVHSGGARDTQYF. The CDR3 DNA reads as TGCGCCAGCAGTGTTCACAGCGGGGGGGCTAGAGATACGCAGTATTTT.

The chain joins TRBV11-3 to TRBJ2-2, with D maybe TRBD1 (5 bases). The germline V gene encodes CDR1 SGHNT and CDR2 YENEEA. The V and J ends lost 3 bases and 9 bases respectively, with 20 bases between them. This CDR3 has 16 residues. In DNA form, the CDR3 reads TGTGCCAGCAGCTTGTGGCAGGGTAGAACAAGGAGGGAGCTGTTTTTT. Translation: CASSLWQGRTRRELFF.

The chain uses TRBV30 and TRBJ2-3; 7 bases agree with TRBD2. There are 12 residues in the CDR3. Looked up from germline, CDR1 is GTSNPN and CDR2 is SVGIG (reference sequence). After removal of 5 bases from V and 6 bases from J, the junction contained 5 bases not matched to a gene. CDR3 DNA sequence: TGTGCCTGGTGTTTCGGGGGGGATACGCAGTATTTT. Protein sequence: CAWCFGGDTQYF.

The rearrangement links TRBV30 to TRBJ1-1; no firm D call. Germline loops: CDR1 GTSNPN, CDR2 SVGIG (reference sequence). Trimming took 0 bases from V and 5 from J, leaving 4 bases between them. The CDR3 contains 11 residues. CDR3 nucleotide sequence: TGTGCCTGGAGTGTAGAGACTGAAGCTTTCTTT. Its translation is CAWSVETEAFF.

The chain carries TRBV5-1 and TRBJ2-3, with D maybe TRBD1 (5 bases). With 0 bases removed from V and 1 base from J, the gap between germline ends came to 9 bases. This CDR3 has 15 amino acids. Germline V gene lookup returns CDR1 SGHRS and CDR2 YFSETQ. CDR3 protein: CASSLALGGTDTQYF. The CDR3 coding sequence is TGCGCCAGCAGCTTGGCCCTAGGGGGCACAGATACGCAGTATTTT.

This chain connects TRBV6-5 to TRBJ2-3; D gene ambiguous. CDR3 length equals 14 residues. In germline, CDR1 is MNHEY, CDR2 SVGAGI. The germline V and J ends were trimmed by 2 bases and 0 bases, with 6 bases remaining between them. As DNA, the CDR3 is TGTGCCAGCAGTTACGCAGCGAGCACAGATACGCAGTATTTT. This sequence encodes CASSYAASTDTQYF.

As DNA, the CDR3 is TGTGCCAGCAGCAGAGACAGGGGGGAGCTGTTTTTT. Encoded protein: CASSRDRGELFF. The V gene is TRBV7-9, the J gene TRBJ2-2, with D perhaps TRBD1 (6 bases). Germline V lookup: CDR1 SEHNR, CDR2 FQNEAQ (reference sequence). The ends were cut back, 5 bases at V and 8 bases at J, with 9 bases in the middle. The CDR3 is made up of 12 amino acids.

This clone occurred once. This chain uses TRBV7-9 with TRBJ2-1; D call uncertain. Germline CDR1 is SEHNR and CDR2 is FQNEAQ (reference sequence). V lost 5 bases and J 13 bases, leaving 15 bases between the germline ends. This CDR3 region has 12 residues. CDR3 sequence: CASSLRDGGQFF. The DNA of the CDR3 is TGTGCCAGCAGCCTGAGAGACGGCGGCCAGTTCTTC.

This clone was detected only a few times. The chain employs TRBV18 and TRBJ1-1, with D hard to call. Trimming took 1 base from V and 1 from J, leaving 10 bases between them. The CDR3 runs to 15 residues. Germline CDR1 KGHSH, CDR2 LQKENI. The CDR3, as DNA: TGTGCCAGCTCACCACTGGCAGCGGAGAACACTGAAGCTTTCTTT. Its protein product is CASSPLAAENTEAFF.

This chain joins TRBV11-2 and TRBJ2-3, with TRBD2 as a possible D gene (6 bases). Per the germline V gene, CDR1 is SGHAT and CDR2 is FQNNGV. The CDR3 spans 14 residues. V dropped 4 bases and J dropped 4 bases, with 12 bases sitting between them. The CDR3 protein is CASSSYRGSDTQYF. DNA for the CDR3: TGTGCCAGCAGCTCCTATCGGGGGTCAGATACGCAGTATTTT.

This sequence joins TRBV19 and TRBJ1-1; no clear D. V lost 10 bases and J lost 0, with 18 bases in between. The CDR3 runs to 15 residues. Per the germline V gene, CDR1 is LNHDA and CDR2 is SQIVND (reference sequence). The CDR3 loop reads CATTISTNMNTEAFF. DNA of the CDR3: TGTGCCACCACCATCTCGACAAACATGAACACTGAAGCTTTCTTT. Looking up the rest from reference TRBV19 and TRBJ1-1 gives the full variable domain: DGGITQSPKYLFRKEGQNVTLSCEQNLNHDAMYWYRQDPGQGLRLIYYSQIVNDFQKGDIAEGYSVSREKKESFPLTVTSAQKNPTAFYLCATTISTNMNTEAFFGQGTRLTVV.

The chain is built from TRBV2 and TRBJ1-4; a possible D gene is TRBD1 (5 bases). The germline V and J ends were trimmed by 6 bases and 11 bases, with 16 bases remaining between them. CDR3 length: 13 amino acids. The V gene's germline CDR1 is SNHLY and CDR2 FYNNEI. CDR3 in amino acids: CASRAGNSRKLFF. The CDR3 DNA is TGTGCCAGCAGGGCAGGGAATAGTAGGAAACTGTTTTTT.

The V call is TRBV30, the J call TRBJ2-3; perhaps TRBD1 as D (5 bases). There are 17 residues in the CDR3. From germline, CDR1 is GTSNPN and CDR2 SVGIG (reference sequence). With 1 base removed from V and 1 base from J, the gap between germline ends came to 18 bases. Here the CDR3 DNA reads TGTGCCTGGAGTGATGGGGCAGGGATGGTTGGCACAGATACGCAGTATTTT. Amino acid sequence: CAWSDGAGMVGTDTQYF.

The V call is TRBV6-5, the J call TRBJ2-7, with 9 bases matching TRBD1. This CDR3 contains 14 residues. The ends lost 5 bases at V and 2 bases at J; junction bases unmatched: 4. Germline V gives CDR1 MNHEY, CDR2 SVGAGI. CDR3 loop: CASSDGTGTYEQYV. In nucleotides, the CDR3 is TGTGCCAGCAGTGACGGGACAGGGACCTACGAGCAGTACGTC.

This clone was seen just once. The V and J genes are TRBV19 and TRBJ1-4; 8 nucleotides align to TRBD1. From germline, CDR1 is LNHDA and CDR2 SQIVND (reference sequence). V shed 5 bases, J shed 7 bases, and the junction held 9 bases outside the gene matches. The CDR3 sequence is 15 residues long. The CDR3: CASSLSGTGFEKLFF. The CDR3 DNA sequence: TGTGCCAGTAGTCTTTCCGGGACAGGTTTTGAAAAACTGTTTTTT.

The chain links TRBV5-1 to TRBJ1-4; D may be TRBD1 (6 bases). The CDR3 runs to 16 residues. Trimming left V 0 bases short and J 7 bases short, with 16 bases between. CDR1 SGHRS and CDR2 YFSETQ come from the germline V gene. CDR3 in amino acids: CASSLGTLEGGEKLFF. As DNA, the CDR3 is TGCGCCAGCAGCTTGGGGACCCTAGAAGGGGGTGAAAAACTGTTTTTT.

This chain uses TRBV30 with TRBJ2-2, with a possible D match to TRBD2 (5 bases). V was pared by 2 bases and J by 7 bases, with 20 bases between. Germline V gives CDR1 GTSNPN, CDR2 SVGIG (reference sequence). This CDR3 has 16 amino acids. The CDR3 nucleotides read TGTGCCTGGAGTCCCCCACCGGGGATTTTTGACGGGGAGCTGTTTTTT. This encodes CAWSPPPGIFDGELFF.